The 5 T cell receptor beta chains in this list originate from one sample, sequenced in a study of naive and memory T cell subsets. An equimolar mix of two oligonucleotides served as the beta constant-region primer for TRBC1 and TRBC2. Four rounds of PCR amplified the ligated cDNA using nested alpha and beta constant-region primers plus SP2. TCRdb reanalysed the UMI-ligation and nested PCR reads using MiXCR and keeps one entry per CDR3 protein. The sample has 95,000 to 150,000 distinct CDR3 sequences; just over 35% are singletons. Sequenced: central memory CD4+ T cells from blood. These receptors all stem from a human donor in good health.

The chain recombines TRBV15 with TRBJ2-3, with 7 positions matching TRBD1. The germline CDR1 and CDR2 sequences are LNHNV and YYDKDF (reference sequence). Trimming removed 0 bases from V and 5 bases from J; junction bases left unmatched: 8. This CDR3 is built from 16 residues. CDR3 in amino acids: CATSRDGDSRQDTQYF. CDR3 sequence (DNA): TGTGCCACCAGCAGAGATGGGGACAGCCGACAAGATACGCAGTATTTT.

V and J are TRBV7-2 and TRBJ1-1; TRBD1 agrees at 10 bases. V dropped 4 bases and J dropped 2; count of bases not matched to a gene: 10. Looked up from germline, CDR1 is SGHTA and CDR2 is FQGNSA. This CDR3 contains 17 residues. The DNA for the CDR3 is TGTGCCAGCAGCTCCAGCGGGACAGGGGCTGGTAACACTGAAGCTTTCTTT. It is translated as CASSSSGTGAGNTEAFF.

V and J are TRBV6-5 and TRBJ1-2; TRBD1 matches 9 bases. CDR1 is MNHEY, CDR2 SVGAGI, per germline. Germline trimming cut 2 bases from V and 5 bases from J; bases unmatched to any gene: 15. The CDR3 totals 18 residues. The CDR3 sequence is CASSYAPGQGRIAYGYTF. Here the CDR3 DNA reads TGTGCCAGCAGTTACGCGCCGGGACAGGGAAGAATTGCATATGGCTACACCTTC.

In its sample, this clonotype was seen a few times. This chain connects TRBV19 to TRBJ2-7; TRBD2 matches 11 bases. CDR3 size: 15 residues. The trim removed 2 bases at V and 5 bases at J, leaving 5 bases unmatched. Germline CDR1 and CDR2: LNHDA and SQIVND (reference sequence). The CDR3 DNA sequence: TGTGCCAGTAGTATAACTAGCGGGAGTATCGACGAGCAGTACTTC. Amino acids: CASSITSGSIDEQYF.

This clonotype was found a few times. The rearrangement uses TRBV2 and TRBJ1-5, with a tentative D call TRBD1 (6 bases). The germline V gene encodes CDR1 SNHLY and CDR2 FYNNEI. V was clipped by 3 bases and J by 0 bases, with 9 bases between them. The CDR3 runs 15 residues. DNA for the CDR3: TGTGCCAGCAGTGACGGGACAAATAGCAATCAGCCCCAGCATTTT. Protein sequence: CASSDGTNSNQPQHF.